The rows below give T cell receptor beta chains drawn from one sample of a study of T cell repertoires in cytomegalovirus infection. TCRdb ran MiXCR on the reads and lists one entry per CDR3 protein. The table lists under 200,000 distinct CDR3 sequences, about 30% of them singletons. The sequenced material came from PBMCs. The origin of the receptors is a human donor in good health (CMV status not recorded). Some clones in this sample may be carry-over from other donors' samples. CDR3s include the opening cysteine and the closing phenylalanine or tryptophan. D genes are given only for firm matches. Not all rows give a size; the values are once, few, many and, for expanded clones, a class.

D gene	clone size	V gene	J gene	CDR3 protein	CDR3 DNA
NA	few	TRBV27	TRBJ2-2	CASSFQPANTGELFF	TGTGCCAGCAGTTTTCAACCCGCGAACACCGGGGAGCTGTTTTTT
NA	NA	TRBV6-4	TRBJ2-5	CASSPRGGETQYF	TGTGCCAGCAGTCCACGAGGGGGGGAGACCCAGTACTTC
NA	once	TRBV5-1	TRBJ2-3	CASSLVLYTDTQYF	TGCGCCAGCAGCTTGGTACTTTACACAGATACGCAGTATTTT
TRBD1	few	TRBV7-2	TRBJ2-1	CASSLGQGDEQFF	TGTGCCAGCAGCTTAGGGCAGGGGGATGAGCAGTTCTTC
TRBD1	many	TRBV11-2	TRBJ2-7	CASSPATGSYEQYF	TGTGCCAGCAGCCCCGCGACAGGGTCCTACGAGCAGTACTTC
NA	NA	TRBV14	TRBJ1-5	CASSQEGYSNQPQHF	TGTGCCAGCAGCCAAGAGGGCTATAGCAATCAGCCCCAGCATTTT
NA	NA	TRBV2	TRBJ2-5	CASSGNLQETQYF	TGTGCCAGCAGTGGGAACCTTCAAGAGACCCAGTACTTC
NA	NA	TRBV7-2	TRBJ1-4	CASSLTGAIDEKLFF	TGTGCCAGCAGCTTAACGGGGGCTATAGATGAAAAACTGTTTTTT
NA	many	TRBV10-3	TRBJ2-2	CATENTGELFF	TGTGCTACGGAGAACACCGGGGAGCTGTTTTTT
NA	once	TRBV20-1	TRBJ1-1	CSANRDMNTEAFF	TGCAGTGCTAATAGAGATATGAACACTGAAGCTTTCTTT
NA	NA	TRBV19	TRBJ2-6	CASSTPAEVGANVLTF	TGTGCCAGTAGTACCCCGGCAGAAGTTGGGGCCAACGTCCTGACTTTC
NA	few	TRBV7-6	TRBJ1-1	CASSSRGLGTREATEAFF	TGTGCCAGCAGCTCGAGAGGGTTGGGGACCAGGGAAGCCACTGAAGCTTTCTTT
NA	many	TRBV7-2	TRBJ1-2	CASSSWTEDYGYTF	TGTGCCAGCAGCTCGTGGACAGAAGACTATGGCTACACCTTC
TRBD1	many	TRBV2	TRBJ2-1	CASSSGTGGRNEQFF	TGTGCCAGCAGTAGCGGAACAGGGGGAAGGAATGAGCAGTTCTTC
NA	many	TRBV7-8	TRBJ2-1	CASSLEERVTSYNEQFF	TGTGCCAGCAGCTTAGAGGAAAGAGTTACTTCCTACAATGAGCAGTTCTTC
NA	NA	TRBV20-1	TRBJ2-3	CSAPLPGASTDTQYF	TGCAGTGCTCCACTCCCGGGGGCCAGCACAGATACGCAGTATTTT
TRBD1	NA	TRBV13	TRBJ1-2	CASSSGGQGIGGYTF	TGTGCCAGCAGCTCCGGGGGACAGGGAATTGGTGGCTACACCTTC
TRBD1	many	TRBV7-7	TRBJ1-1	CASSLLQGANTEAFF	TGTGCTAGCAGCCTTCTACAGGGGGCGAACACTGAAGCTTTCTTT
TRBD1	few	TRBV7-2	TRBJ2-5	CASSSGDRRETQYF	TGTGCCAGCAGCTCCGGGGACAGGCGGGAGACCCAGTACTTC
TRBD1	NA	TRBV20-1	TRBJ1-4	CSVAGGAGEKLFF	TGCAGTGTTGCAGGGGGCGCAGGGGAAAAACTGTTTTTT
NA	NA	TRBV11-2	TRBJ2-2	CASSSRISTGELFF	TGTGCCAGCAGCTCCCGAATCAGCACCGGGGAGCTGTTTTTT